This TCR beta chain was found in a study of neurological immune-mediated disorders. The yield of each sequencing run was over 200 million TCR-beta sequences from 15-18 subjects. Each CDR3 protein gets one entry after TCRdb re-called the 5' RACE reads with MiXCR. Counted here are tens of thousands of distinct CDR3 sequences, around 4% occurring once; the ten biggest clones make up around 6%. A word on this clonotype: Its antigen is undetermined. Germline and junction disagree at one end, which may indicate a read error.

The CDR3 spans 16 residues. CDR1 is MDHEN and CDR2 is SYDVKM in the germline V gene. Regarding time point: longitudinal time-point 3. Points from the study as a whole: HTLV-1-associated myelopathy displayed the greatest TCR clonal expansion, and multiple sclerosis exhibited the smallest, lower than that of healthy controls. One related-CDR3 cluster, identified by phylogenetic grouping, held the repertoires of 18 of 34 multiple sclerosis patients and was a possible signature.

This rearrangement joins TRBV28 to TRBJ2-6, with TRBD1 as a possible D gene (5 bases). The source of this sequence is a woman aged 60-75 years with multiple sclerosis. The specimen sequenced was PBMCs. The CDR3 nucleotides read TGTGCCAGCAGTCAAACAGGTCCTTCTGGGACCAACGTCCTGACTTTC. This gives the protein CASSQTGPSGTNVLTF.